This is a list of T cell receptor beta chains from one sample in a study of T-cell reconstitution after alpha-beta-depleted transplantation in children. TCRdb re-derived calls from the PCR reads in MiXCR, one entry per CDR3 protein. Among about a million distinct CDR3 sequences, roughly 29% were seen once, and the ten largest hold roughly 31%. The sample in question was PBMCs, mostly from graft donor cells, obtained 360 days after TCRalphabeta/CD19-depleted stem cell transplant. The receptors here all came from a boy less than two years old who had a stem cell transplant for SCID, so the T cells may come from the graft donor. The CDR3 runs from the conserved cysteine through the conserved F or W. D genes are given only for firm matches. For some rows the clone size is stated as once, few or many, or as a class when expanded; others skip it.

.	TRBV30	TRBJ2-1	TRBD2	TGTGCCTGGAGCCGGACTAGCGGGGGCCCTGGGCAGTTCTTC	CAWSRTSGGPGQFF
.	TRBV12-3/TRBV12-4	TRBJ1-1	.	TGTGCCAGCAGTTTAGGGTCACCTGCGGGGAACACTGAAGCTTTCTTT	CASSLGSPAGNTEAFF
.	TRBV12-3/TRBV12-4	TRBJ2-7	TRBD1	TGTGCCAGCACTCCTTACAGGGGTCCTCAACTTTACGAGCAGTACTTC	CASTPYRGPQLYEQYF
.	TRBV12-3/TRBV12-4	TRBJ2-4	.	TGTGCCAGCAGTTTTGGGAGCAAAAACATTCAGTACTTC	CASSFGSKNIQYF
few	TRBV27	TRBJ1-2	.	TGTGCCAGCTGGCACCGGGACACCCATGGCTACACCTTC	CASWHRDTHGYTF
.	TRBV6-1	TRBJ1-6	.	TGTGCCAGCAGATCCGGGACGCGGAAAAATTCACCCCTCCACTTT	CASRSGTRKNSPLHF
.	TRBV6-4	TRBJ2-3	TRBD1	TGTGCCAGCAGACCCGGGACAGGGTTCACTGATACGCAGTATTTT	CASRPGTGFTDTQYF
.	TRBV24-1	TRBJ1-2	TRBD1	TGTGCCACCAGCGCAGGGGGCCCTGGGGGCTACACCTTC	CATSAGGPGGYTF
few	TRBV24-1	TRBJ2-1	TRBD1	TGTGCTACTACAGGGGGTTACAATGAGCAGTTCTTC	CATTGGYNEQFF
.	TRBV5-1	TRBJ2-3	.	TGCGCCAGCAGCTTGGATGGCGAAGCAGATACGCAGTATTTT	CASSLDGEADTQYF
.	TRBV5-1	TRBJ2-2	.	TGCGCCACCTCCGTAACCGACTACACCGGGGAGCTGTTTTTT	CATSVTDYTGELFF